This is a list of T cell receptor beta chains from one sample in a study of cytomegalovirus exposure and HLA in healthy donors. The table came from immunoSEQ multiplex PCR; TCRdb's copy has only in-frame clones and leaves some out. The sample has about 220,000 clones, about 75% seen once. The sequencing sample was made of PBMCs. The origin of the receptors is a woman under 40 in good health and CMV-seronegative. The CDR3 runs from the conserved cysteine through the conserved F or W. D genes are given only for firm matches. Clone size is given for some rows only: seen once, a few or many times, or a class if the clone is expanded.

J,V,D,size,CDR3,DNA
TRBJ1-5,TRBV5-4,-,-,CASSRDASNQPQHF,TGTGCCAGCAGCCGGGATGCGAGCAATCAGCCCCAGCATTTT
TRBJ1-3,TRBV12-5,-,-,CASGSGAGNTIYF,TGTGCTAGTGGTTCAGGTGCGGGAAACACCATATATTTT
TRBJ2-1,TRBV19,TRBD2,-,CASSTVAGGPNEQFF,TGTGCCAGTAGTACCGTAGCGGGAGGGCCTAATGAGCAGTTCTTC
TRBJ1-3,TRBV2,-,few,CASSATRGSGNTIYF,TGTGCCAGCAGTGCAACAAGGGGATCTGGAAACACCATATATTTT
TRBJ2-1,TRBV28,TRBD2,-,CASKAGGYNEQFF,TGTGCCAGCAAAGCGGGGGGATACAATGAGCAGTTCTTC
TRBJ1-2,TRBV6-6,TRBD1,-,CASSRQGSPYGYTF,TGTGCCAGCAGTAGACAGGGAAGTCCCTATGGCTACACCTTC
TRBJ2-3,TRBV14,TRBD1,-,CASSRDRGTDTQYF,TGTGCCAGCAGCCGTGACAGGGGCACAGATACGCAGTATTTT
TRBJ1-1,TRBV5-6,-,-,CASSFGQNTEAFF,TGTGCCAGCAGCTTCGGACAGAACACTGAAGCTTTCTTT
TRBJ1-2,TRBV10-3,TRBD1,-,CAISESQTGYYGYTF,TGTGCCATCAGTGAGTCTCAGACAGGGTACTATGGCTACACCTTC
TRBJ1-2,TRBV29-1,-,-,CSLEGNYGYTF,TGCAGCTTGGAGGGAAACTATGGCTACACCTTC
TRBJ1-1,TRBV11-2,-,-,CASSLGQGATEAFF,TGTGCCAGCAGCTTAGGGCAGGGTGCGACTGAAGCTTTCTTT
TRBJ2-3,TRBV5-1,TRBD2,-,CASSLVLAGLLGDTQYF,TGCGCCAGCAGCTTGGTATTAGCGGGCCTCCTGGGAGATACGCAGTATTTT
TRBJ2-7,TRBV19,TRBD1,-,CASRTGQGGQPREQYF,TGTGCCAGTAGGACGGGACAGGGAGGCCAACCCCGCGAGCAGTACTTC
TRBJ2-4,TRBV6-4,TRBD1,-,CASSVYRDRGRF,TGTGCCAGCAGTGTTTACCGGGACAGGGGGCGATTC
TRBJ2-3,TRBV25-1,-,-,CASRGGLVTDTQYF,TGTGCCAGCAGGGGGGGACTTGTCACAGATACGCAGTATTTT
TRBJ2-3,TRBV6-5,-,few,CASRRASTDTQYF,TGTGCCAGCAGGAGGGCCTCCACAGATACGCAGTATTTT
TRBJ1-2,TRBV9,TRBD1,-,CASSRDSPYGYTF,TGTGCCAGCAGTAGGGACAGTCCTTATGGCTACACCTTC
TRBJ2-2,TRBV5-1,-,few,CASNWERTGELFF,TGCGCCAGCAATTGGGAGAGGACCGGGGAGCTGTTTTTT
TRBJ2-1,TRBV27,-,once,CASSLLTMGDNEQFF,TGTGCCAGCAGTCTCCTGACTATGGGAGACAATGAGCAGTTCTTC
TRBJ2-7,TRBV5-1,TRBD2,-,CASSPSYSSGRTRYEQYF,TGCGCCAGCAGCCCCTCATACTCTAGCGGGAGGACCCGCTACGAGCAGTACTTC
TRBJ2-5,TRBV11-3,TRBD1,-,CASSANLQGIQETQYF,TGTGCCAGCAGCGCCAACCTACAGGGGATCCAAGAGACCCAGTACTTC
TRBJ2-5,TRBV30,TRBD1,-,CAWSTGTGGETQYF,TGTGCCTGGAGTACTGGGACAGGGGGGGAGACCCAGTACTTC
TRBJ2-3,TRBV6-1,TRBD2,-,CASSEPSGGAADTQYF,TGTGCCAGCAGTGAGCCCAGCGGGGGGGCCGCAGATACGCAGTATTTT
TRBJ1-2,TRBV5-5,TRBD1,-,CASSPRTGAYGYTF,TGTGCCAGCAGCCCCCGGACAGGGGCATATGGCTACACCTTC
TRBJ2-7,TRBV7-9,-,-,CASSPTISYEQYF,TGTGCCAGCAGCCCGACAATTTCCTACGAGCAGTACTTC
TRBJ1-1,TRBV11-2,-,-,CASSPRSFGTEAFF,TGTGCCAGCAGCCCCCGGAGCTTCGGGACTGAAGCTTTCTTT
TRBJ1-2,TRBV7-9,-,-,CSSSPSKGLGYTF,TGTTCCAGCAGCCCCAGTAAGGGACTGGGCTACACCTTC
TRBJ1-1,TRBV5-6,-,-,CASSLGGGAEAFF,TGTGCCAGCAGCTTGGGGGGGGGTGCCGAAGCTTTCTTT
TRBJ2-7,TRBV7-9,-,-,CSSSSTGYEQYF,TGTTCCAGCAGCTCGACAGGATACGAGCAGTACTTC
TRBJ2-7,TRBV6-6,TRBD2,-,CASRGPSGSYEQYF,TGTGCCAGCAGGGGTCCTAGCGGCTCCTACGAGCAGTACTTC
TRBJ2-1,TRBV7-2,TRBD2,-,CASSFPSSGRRHQFWEQFF,TGTGCCAGCAGCTTCCCCTCGAGCGGGAGGAGGCACCAATTCTGGGAGCAGTTCTTC
TRBJ1-3,TRBV4-2,-,-,CASSPRHTSFEGNTIYF,TGTGCCAGCAGCCCTCGACATACTAGCTTTGAAGGAAACACCATATATTTT
TRBJ1-5,TRBV18,-,-,CASSPGAQQPQHF,TGTGCCAGCTCACCAGGGGCTCAACAGCCCCAGCATTTT
TRBJ1-1,TRBV11-3,TRBD1,-,CASSWTRGLNTEAFF,TGTGCCAGCAGTTGGACCAGGGGGTTGAACACTGAAGCTTTCTTT
TRBJ1-4,TRBV9,-,-,CASSEGGAREKLFF,TGTGCCAGCAGCGAGGGGGGGGCGCGAGAAAAACTGTTTTTT
TRBJ1-3,TRBV7-9,TRBD1,-,CSSSVTDRGSGNTIYF,TGTTCCAGCAGCGTAACGGACAGGGGCTCTGGAAACACCATATATTTT
TRBJ2-2,TRBV4-2,-,-,CASSQDSPNTGELFF,TGTGCCAGCAGCCAAGATAGCCCGAACACCGGGGAGCTGTTTTTT
TRBJ2-3,TRBV10-1,TRBD2,-,CASSDTASGSMRVTDTQYF,TGCGCCAGCAGTGATACGGCTAGCGGGAGCATGAGGGTGACAGATACGCAGTATTTT
TRBJ1-2,TRBV15,-,once,CATSREAGPYGYTF,TGTGCCACCAGCAGAGAAGCAGGCCCCTATGGCTACACCTTC
TRBJ1-1,TRBV6-1,-,-,CASSERDTNTEAFF,TGTGCCAGCAGTGAACGGGATACGAACACTGAAGCTTTCTTT
TRBJ2-1,TRBV4-1,-,few,CASSLGLEQFF,TGTGCCAGCAGCCTCGGACTAGAGCAGTTCTTC